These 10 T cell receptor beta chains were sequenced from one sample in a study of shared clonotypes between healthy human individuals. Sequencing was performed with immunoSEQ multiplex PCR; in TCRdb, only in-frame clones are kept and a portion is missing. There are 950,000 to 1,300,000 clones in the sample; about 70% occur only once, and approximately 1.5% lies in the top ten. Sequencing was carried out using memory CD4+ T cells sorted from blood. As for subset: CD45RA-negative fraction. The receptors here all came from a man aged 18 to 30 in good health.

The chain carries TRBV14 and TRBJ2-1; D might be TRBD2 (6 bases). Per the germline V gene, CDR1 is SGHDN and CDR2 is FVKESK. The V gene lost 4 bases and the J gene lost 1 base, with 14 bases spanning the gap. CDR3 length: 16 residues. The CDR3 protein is CASSRTTGGSYNEQFF. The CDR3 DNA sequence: TGTGCCAGCAGCCGGACTACAGGAGGTTCCTACAATGAGCAGTTCTTC.

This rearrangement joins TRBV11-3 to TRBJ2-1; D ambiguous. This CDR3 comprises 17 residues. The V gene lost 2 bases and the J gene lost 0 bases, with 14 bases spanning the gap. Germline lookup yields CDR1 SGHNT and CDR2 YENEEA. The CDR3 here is CASSLIRRPSSYNEQFF. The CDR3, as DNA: TGTGCCAGCAGCTTAATTCGGCGTCCAAGCTCCTACAATGAGCAGTTCTTC.

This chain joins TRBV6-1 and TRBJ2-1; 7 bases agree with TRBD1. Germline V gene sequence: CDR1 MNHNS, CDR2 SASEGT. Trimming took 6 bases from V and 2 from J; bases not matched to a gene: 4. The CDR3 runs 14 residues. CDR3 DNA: TGTGCCAGCAGATTAGACAGGGCCTACAATGAGCAGTTCTTC. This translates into CASRLDRAYNEQFF.

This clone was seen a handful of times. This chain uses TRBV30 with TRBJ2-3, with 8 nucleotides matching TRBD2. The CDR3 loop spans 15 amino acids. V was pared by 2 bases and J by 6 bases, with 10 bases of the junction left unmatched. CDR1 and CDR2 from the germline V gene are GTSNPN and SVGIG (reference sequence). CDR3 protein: CAWSRHSGSADTQYF. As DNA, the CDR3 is TGTGCCTGGAGTAGGCACAGCGGGAGTGCCGATACGCAGTATTTT.

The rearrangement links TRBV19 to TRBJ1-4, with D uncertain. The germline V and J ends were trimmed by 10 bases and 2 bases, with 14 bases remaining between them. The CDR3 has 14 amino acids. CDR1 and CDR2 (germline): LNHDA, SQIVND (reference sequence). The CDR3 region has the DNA TGTGCCACGAAAGAGGGTGACACTAATGAAAAACTGTTTTTT. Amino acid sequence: CATKEGDTNEKLFF.

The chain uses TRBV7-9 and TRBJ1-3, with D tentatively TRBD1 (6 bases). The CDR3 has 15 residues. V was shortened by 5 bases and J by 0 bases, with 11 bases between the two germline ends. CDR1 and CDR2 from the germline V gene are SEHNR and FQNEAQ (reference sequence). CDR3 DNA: TGTGCCAGCAGCCCCGACAGGTACTCTGGAAACACCATATATTTT. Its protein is CASSPDRYSGNTIYF. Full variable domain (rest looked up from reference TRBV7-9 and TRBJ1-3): DTGVSQNPRHKITKRGQNVTFRCDPISEHNRLYWYRQTLGQGPEFLTYFQNEAQLEKSRLLSDRFSAERPKGSFSTLEIQRTEQGDSAMYLCASSPDRYSGNTIYFGEGSWLTVV.

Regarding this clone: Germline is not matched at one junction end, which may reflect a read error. CDR3 in amino acids: CASNEAGMVQPQHF. CDR3 in DNA: TGTGCCAGCAATGAAGCAGGAATGGTTCAGCCCCAGCATTTT. The chain joins TRBV6-1 to TRBJ1-5; no firm D call. This CDR3 comprises 14 residues. CDR1 MNHNS and CDR2 SASEGT come from the germline V gene.

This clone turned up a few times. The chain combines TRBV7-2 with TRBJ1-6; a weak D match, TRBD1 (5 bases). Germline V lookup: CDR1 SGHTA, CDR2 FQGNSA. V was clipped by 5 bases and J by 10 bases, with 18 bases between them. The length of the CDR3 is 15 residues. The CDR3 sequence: CASSLDGGRGSPLHF. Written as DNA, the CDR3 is TGTGCCAGCAGCCTGGATGGGGGTCGCGGCTCACCCCTCCACTTT.

CDR3 in DNA: TGTGCCAGTAGTATAGCGGCGCAGGGCCCTCGGCAGCCCCAGCATTTT. Its translation: CASSIAAQGPRQPQHF. The chain uses TRBV19 and TRBJ1-5, with a tentative D call TRBD1 (5 bases). Germline V CDR1 and CDR2: LNHDA, SQIVND (reference sequence). V lost 1 base to trimming and J lost 7 bases, with 17 bases between them. The length of the CDR3 is 16 residues.

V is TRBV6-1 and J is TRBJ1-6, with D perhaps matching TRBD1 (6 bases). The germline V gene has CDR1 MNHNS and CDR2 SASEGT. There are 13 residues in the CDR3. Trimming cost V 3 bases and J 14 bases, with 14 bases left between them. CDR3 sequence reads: CASSEGRGYALHF. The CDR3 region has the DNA TGTGCCAGCAGTGAGGGCAGGGGATACGCCCTCCACTTT.